Each of the 26 T cell receptor beta chains below was sequenced from the same sample in a study of PD-L1 blockade in urothelial cancer. Time point given: pretreatment peripheral blood. Assay used: immunoSEQ multiplex PCR; TCRdb lists only in-frame clones, some missing. The profile covers fewer than 50,000 clones, with about 86% appearing a single time and roughly 3.3% taken by the ten largest. The sequencing here drew on PBMCs, taken around atezolizumab (anti-PD-L1) treatment. These receptors all come from a man in his sixties or seventies with urothelial cancer.

The chain has TRBV4-3 and TRBJ1-4, with a weak D call TRBD1 (6 bases). Germline CDR1 reads LGHNA; CDR2 reads YSLEER. V was trimmed by 3 bases and J by 1 base, leaving 15 bases between them. CDR3 length: 17 residues. DNA of the CDR3: TGCGCCAGCAGCCAGGGGACGGCGACAGGAACTAATGAAAAACTGTTTTTT. Its protein is CASSQGTATGTNEKLFF.

The J gene is TRBJ2-3, the V gene TRBV7-2, with 9 bases that match TRBD2. In germline, CDR1 is SGHTA, CDR2 FQGNSA. This CDR3 comprises 18 residues. Unmatched junction bases numbered 10, after V lost 3 bases and J lost 0 bases. The CDR3 DNA reads as TGTGCCAGCAGCTTTAGAGTAGCGGGAGTGTCTAGCACAGATACGCAGTATTTT. This codes for CASSFRVAGVSSTDTQYF. Variable domain in full (rest from reference TRBV7-2 and TRBJ2-3): GAGVSQSPSNKVTEKGKDVELRCDPISGHTALYWYRQSLGQGLEFLIYFQGNSAPDKSGLPSDRFSAERTGGSVSTLTIQRTQQEDSAVYLCASSFRVAGVSSTDTQYFGPGTRLTVL.

The chain uses TRBV6-5 and TRBJ2-1, with 8 positions matching TRBD2. Germline V gene lookup returns CDR1 MNHEY and CDR2 SVGAGI. The CDR3 covers 14 residues. The V segment lost 4 bases and the J segment 6 bases; nucleotides outside the gene matches: 5. The CDR3 reads CASSLRTSSNEQFF. CDR3 DNA: TGTGCCAGCAGTTTAAGGACTAGCAGCAATGAGCAGTTCTTC.

The gene calls are TRBV7-9 and TRBJ2-1, with D unclear. CDR1 and CDR2 from the germline V gene are SEHNR and FQNEAQ (reference sequence). CDR3 length: 13 residues. Trimming took off 0 bases at V and 6 bases at J, with 6 bases between the two ends. CDR3: CASSLAVGNEQFF. CDR3 sequence (DNA): TGTGCCAGCAGCTTAGCGGTCGGCAATGAGCAGTTCTTC.

The V and J genes are TRBV2 and TRBJ2-1; 14 bases match TRBD2. The CDR3 is 16 residues long. Germline V gene data show CDR1 as SNHLY and CDR2 as FYNNEI. After removal of 6 bases from V and 6 bases from J, the junction contained 7 bases not matched to a gene. The CDR3 DNA follows: TGTGCCAGCAGCCCCTCCGGGACTAGCGGGGGCAATGAGCAGTTCTTC. It is translated as CASSPSGTSGGNEQFF.

This clone has more than one count but fewer than ten. This chain uses TRBV27 with TRBJ1-1, with a possible D match to TRBD1 (6 bases). Germline CDR1 and CDR2: MNHEY and SMNVEV (reference sequence). This CDR3 spans 15 amino acids. Trimming took off 0 bases at V and 1 base at J, with 9 bases between the two ends. The CDR3, as DNA: TGTGCCAGCAGTTTATCAGGGGGTGCGAACACTGAAGCTTTCTTT. Protein: CASSLSGGANTEAFF.

This chain connects TRBV5-1 to TRBJ2-2; D is unresolved. V was cut by 0 bases and J by 7 bases, with 7 bases left in between. Germline-derived CDR1 and CDR2 are SGHRS and YFSETQ. The CDR3 has 13 amino acids. The CDR3 coding sequence is TGCGCCAGCAGCTTGGCCGTTATCGGGGAGCTGTTTTTT. Translation gives CASSLAVIGELFF.

The V call is TRBV29-1, the J call TRBJ1-2; 7 bases agree with TRBD1. With 4 bases clipped from V and 4 bases from J, the junction kept 6 bases outside the gene matches. The CDR3 is 13 amino acids. Germline values: CDR1 SQVTM, CDR2 ANQGSEA. CDR3 region: CSVGTGVLYGYTF. For the CDR3, the DNA is TGCAGCGTTGGGACAGGAGTCCTCTATGGCTACACCTTC.

This clone appeared a few times. The genes are TRBV14 and TRBJ2-7, with D tentatively TRBD1 (5 bases). The CDR3 is 14 residues long. The V and J ends lost 0 bases and 3 bases respectively, with 9 bases between them. Germline V gives CDR1 SGHDN, CDR2 FVKESK. Here the CDR3 DNA reads TGTGCCAGCAGCCAAGATCGACAGAGCTACGAGCAGTACTTC. Translation: CASSQDRQSYEQYF.

This clone was detected a few times. The chain has TRBV19 and TRBJ1-2; TRBD1 might be the D (6 bases). The CDR3 covers 13 residues. The V gene lost 3 bases and the J gene lost 8 bases, with 13 bases spanning the gap. Germline V gives CDR1 LNHDA, CDR2 SQIVND (reference sequence). CDR3 in amino acids: CASSIGAGEGYTF. The CDR3 DNA reads as TGTGCCAGTAGTATCGGGGCAGGGGAGGGCTACACCTTC.

The genes are TRBV7-3 and TRBJ2-3; the D is unclear. V gave up 1 base and J gave up 3 bases, with 5 bases separating them. This CDR3 is 13 amino acids long. Germline-derived CDR1 and CDR2 are SGHTA and FQGTGA. The CDR3 DNA follows: TGTGCCAGCAGCTTAAGCAGAACAGATACGCAGTATTTT. Its protein is CASSLSRTDTQYF.

The genes are TRBV13 and TRBJ2-3, with TRBD2 as a possible D gene (5 bases). CDR1 and CDR2 from the germline V gene are PRHDT and FYEKMQ (reference sequence). Trimming cost V 1 base and J 4 bases, with 9 bases left between them. The CDR3 extends over 14 amino acids. The CDR3 region has the DNA TGTGCCAGCAGCTTAGTAGGGCGGGCAGATACGCAGTATTTT. Translating it yields CASSLVGRADTQYF.

The CDR3 region has the DNA TGTGCCAGCAGCATGCCAGGGACTGGAAACACCATATATTTT. This gives the protein CASSMPGTGNTIYF. The V gene is TRBV28, the J gene TRBJ1-3; tentative D call: TRBD1 (5 bases). This CDR3 has 14 residues. Per the germline V gene, CDR1 is MDHEN and CDR2 is SYDVKM. The V end lost 6 bases, the J end lost 2 bases, and 11 bases lay between the germline ends. The variable domain in full, with the rest retrieved from reference TRBV28 and TRBJ1-3, is DVKVTQSSRYLVKRTGEKVFLECVQDMDHENMFWYRQDPGLGLRLIYFSYDVKMKEKGDIPEGYSVSREKKERFSLILESASTNQTSMYLCASSMPGTGNTIYFGEGSWLTVV.

The count of this clone is one. In DNA, the CDR3 is TGCGCCAGCAGCCGTACCCGAGACAATGAGCAGTTCTTC. It specifies CASSRTRDNEQFF. The V gene is TRBV5-1, the J gene TRBJ2-1, with D unresolved. V gave up 4 bases and J gave up 5 bases, with 10 bases separating them. Germline-derived CDR1 and CDR2 are SGHRS and YFSETQ. CDR3 length equals 13 residues. The entire variable domain, with the rest obtained from reference TRBV5-1 and TRBJ2-1, is as follows: KAGVTQTPRYLIKTRGQQVTLSCSPISGHRSVSWYQQTPGQGLQFLFEYFSETQRNKGNFPGRFSGRQFSNSRSEMNVSTLELGDSALYLCASSRTRDNEQFFGPGTRLTVL.

CDR3 amino acids: CSVEDRTSGSTDTQYF. The CDR3 DNA sequence: TGCAGCGTTGAAGACCGGACTAGCGGGAGTACAGATACGCAGTATTTT. The chain carries TRBV29-1 and TRBJ2-3; 13 nucleotides align to TRBD2. From germline, CDR1 is SQVTM and CDR2 ANQGSEA. The CDR3 is 16 residues long. The J segment lost 3 bases and the V segment lost 0 bases, leaving 3 bases of the junction unmatched.

The rearrangement uses TRBV7-2 and TRBJ2-3; 8 nucleotides line up with TRBD2. The germline gives CDR1 SGHTA, CDR2 FQGNSA. CDR3 length equals 15 residues. Trimming removed 5 bases from V and 3 bases from J; junction bases left unmatched: 7. The CDR3 DNA follows: TGTGCCAGCAGCGGGCGGGCTAGCGGGACAGATACGCAGTATTTT. This encodes CASSGRASGTDTQYF.

CDR3 DNA sequence: TGTGCCAACACAACCGGGGGTGAAAAACTGTTTTTT. It translates to CANTTGGEKLFF. The chain recombines TRBV6-1 with TRBJ1-4; possible D gene TRBD1, 5 bases. Per the germline V gene, CDR1 is MNHNS and CDR2 is SASEGT. This CDR3 is built from 12 residues. Trimming took 10 bases from V and 7 from J, leaving 13 bases between them.

The V call is TRBV30, the J call TRBJ1-2; 7 bases line up with TRBD1. The V gene end was trimmed by 1 base and the J gene end by 12 bases; junction bases not matched to a gene: 2. This CDR3 contains 10 residues. Germline V gives CDR1 GTSNPN, CDR2 SVGIG (reference sequence). In nucleotides, the CDR3 is TGTGCCTGGAGTGAGGGGGCGCACACCTTC. This gives the protein CAWSEGAHTF.

The V call is TRBV7-8, the J call TRBJ1-2; D is undetermined. The CDR3 is made up of 15 amino acids. Deletions cut 5 bases from V and 8 bases from J, with 21 bases between. CDR1 is SGHVS, CDR2 FQNEAQ, per germline. In DNA form, the CDR3 reads TGTGCCAGCAGCGCAAGCCGAGGGAGCGGGAACGGCTACACCTTC. Encoded protein: CASSASRGSGNGYTF.

The rearrangement joins TRBV30 to TRBJ1-1; 7 bases are shared with TRBD1. The germline V gene has CDR1 GTSNPN and CDR2 SVGIG (reference sequence). With 4 bases clipped from V and 4 bases from J, the junction kept 6 bases outside the gene matches. The CDR3 consists of 13 residues. The CDR3 coding sequence is TGTGCCTGGACCGACAGGGTTATCACTGAAGCTTTCTTT. Protein product: CAWTDRVITEAFF. Looking up the rest from reference TRBV30 and TRBJ1-1 gives the full variable domain: SQTIHQWPATLVQPVGSPLSLECTVEGTSNPNLYWYRQAAGRGLQLLFYSVGIGQISSEVPQNLSASRPQDRQFILSSKKLLLSDSGFYLCAWTDRVITEAFFGQGTRLTVV.

The chain is built from TRBV7-3 and TRBJ1-5; possibly TRBD1 for D (5 bases). V shed 5 bases and J shed 7 bases, with 24 bases lying between them. The CDR3 covers 17 residues. Germline V gene lookup returns CDR1 SGHTA and CDR2 FQGTGA. The CDR3 nucleotides are TGTGCCAGCAGCCTCGGGGGGGGAGAACGGGTCGAACAGCCCCAGCATTTT. It specifies CASSLGGGERVEQPQHF. The full variable domain, in which reference TRBV7-3 and TRBJ1-5 provide the parts outside the CDR3, is GAGVSQTPSNKVTEKGKYVELRCDPISGHTALYWYRQSLGQGPEFLIYFQGTGAADDSGLPNDRFFAVRPEGSVSTLKIQRTERGDSAVYLCASSLGGGERVEQPQHFGDGTRLSIL.

The rearrangement joins TRBV5-1 to TRBJ1-3; D unresolved. CDR3 length equals 15 residues. V was shortened by 0 bases and J by 3 bases, with 10 bases between the two germline ends. The V gene's germline CDR1 is SGHRS and CDR2 YFSETQ. The chain's CDR3 is CASSLAGGFGNTIYF. The CDR3 region has the DNA TGCGCCAGCAGCTTGGCCGGAGGGTTTGGAAACACCATATATTTT.

The rearrangement uses TRBV6-1 and TRBJ2-3; weak D call: TRBD1 (6 bases). Germline V lookup: CDR1 MNHNS, CDR2 SASEGT. Trimming shortened V by 7 bases and J by 5 bases, and 10 bases separated the two germline ends. The CDR3 covers 12 residues. The CDR3, as DNA: TGTGCCAGCAACCAGGGGTTAGATACGCAGTATTTT. Translating gives CASNQGLDTQYF.

This chain connects TRBV7-2 to TRBJ2-3; TRBD2 agrees at 9 bases. Trimming at V came to 5 bases and at J to 6 bases, leaving 9 bases not matched to a gene. CDR1 and CDR2 (germline): SGHTA, FQGNSA. The CDR3 has 15 residues. The CDR3 DNA sequence: TGTGCCAGCAGCCTAAGTAGCGGGAGAAGGGATACGCAGTATTTT. Protein product: CASSLSSGRRDTQYF.

This chain uses TRBV5-1 with TRBJ2-2, with a possible D match to TRBD2 (6 bases). V was trimmed by 4 bases and J by 4 bases, leaving 11 bases between them. Per germline, CDR1 SGHRS and CDR2 YFSETQ. The CDR3 runs 14 residues. The CDR3 DNA reads as TGCGCCAGCAGCACGGGGACTCCCACCGGGGAGCTGTTTTTT. Its translation is CASSTGTPTGELFF. Together with reference TRBV5-1 and TRBJ2-2, the CDR3 gives the full variable domain: KAGVTQTPRYLIKTRGQQVTLSCSPISGHRSVSWYQQTPGQGLQFLFEYFSETQRNKGNFPGRFSGRQFSNSRSEMNVSTLELGDSALYLCASSTGTPTGELFFGEGSRLTVL.

The rearrangement joins TRBV9 to TRBJ1-1; perhaps TRBD1 as D (6 bases). The V gene's germline CDR1 is SGDLS and CDR2 YYNGEE. The CDR3 runs to 16 residues. V lost 4 bases and J 3 bases, leaving 19 bases between the germline ends. The DNA of the CDR3 is TGTGCCAGCAGCCCTCGACAGGTTACCATTTACACTGAAGCTTTCTTT. This sequence encodes CASSPRQVTIYTEAFF.